This T cell receptor (beta chain) came from a study of Graves' ophthalmopathy and Graves' hyperthyroidism. Whole-study findings and limits: Using 13 signatures, a model distinguished ophthalmopathy from stable hyperthyroidism, reaching about 89% sensitivity and 70% to 83% specificity.

RNA transcripts were the source from which TCR beta CDR3 regions were amplified. RT-PCR with HTBI primers came first, then second-round multiplex PCR. MiXCR, applied by TCRdb to the multiplex PCR reads, yields one record per CDR3 protein. This table holds about 400,000 distinct CDR3 sequences, around 21% found once. There are many counts of this clonotype. No antigen is known for it. Sequenced sample: peripheral blood. The source of this sequence is a woman younger than 35 with stable Graves' hyperthyroidism.

CDR3 DNA: TGTGCCAGCAGTCCTGCCTGGGCCGGGGAGCTGTTTTTT. This gives the protein CASSPAWAGELFF. The chain combines TRBV6-2 or TRBV6-3 with TRBJ2-2; D remains ambiguous. Trimming cost V 5 bases and J 6 bases, with 10 bases left between them. Germline V lookup: CDR1 MNHEY, CDR2 SVGEGT. The CDR3 has 13 amino acids.